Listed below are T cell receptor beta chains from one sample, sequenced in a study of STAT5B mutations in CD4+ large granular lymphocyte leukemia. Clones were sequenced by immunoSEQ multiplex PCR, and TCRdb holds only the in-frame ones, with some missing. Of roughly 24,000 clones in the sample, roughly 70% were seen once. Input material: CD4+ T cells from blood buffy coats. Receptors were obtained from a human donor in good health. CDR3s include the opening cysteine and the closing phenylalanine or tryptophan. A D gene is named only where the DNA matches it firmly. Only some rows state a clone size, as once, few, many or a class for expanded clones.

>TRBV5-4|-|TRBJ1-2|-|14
TGTGCCAGCAGCTTGCAGGGCTCGATCCTTGGCTACACCTTC
CASSLQGSILGYTF
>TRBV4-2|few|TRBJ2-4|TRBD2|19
TGTGCCAGCAGCCATTTAGGGCCGGGGACTAGCGGGGGCCTAAACATTCAGTACTTC
CASSHLGPGTSGGLNIQYF
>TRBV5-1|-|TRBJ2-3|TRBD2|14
TGCGCCAGCAGCTTGCCTTTAGCGGGGGATACGCAGTATTTT
CASSLPLAGDTQYF
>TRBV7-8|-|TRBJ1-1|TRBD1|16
TGTGCCAGCAGCATAGGAAGGAGGGGGCCTAGGACTGAAGCTTTCTTT
CASSIGRRGPRTEAFF
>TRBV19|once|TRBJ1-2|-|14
TGTGCCAGTAGTATACCTGACTCCCCTTATGGCTACACCTTC
CASSIPDSPYGYTF
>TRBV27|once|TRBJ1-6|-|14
TGTGCCAGCAGTTTATCGGGGTCATTTTCACCCCTCCACTTT
CASSLSGSFSPLHF
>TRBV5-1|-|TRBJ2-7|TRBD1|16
TGCGCCAGCAGCCCTGGACAGGGGGGGATGTACGACGAGCAGTACTTC
CASSPGQGGMYDEQYF
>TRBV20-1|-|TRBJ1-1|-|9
TGCAGTGTCAACTTTGAAGCTTTCTTT
CSVNFEAFF
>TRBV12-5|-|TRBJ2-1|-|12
TGTGCTAGTGGTTCCGATATCAATGAGCAGTTCTTC
CASGSDINEQFF
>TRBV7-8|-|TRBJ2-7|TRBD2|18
TGTGCCAGCAGCTTATCAGAGTTCGGACTAGCGGGGGTTAGCGAGCAGTACTTC
CASSLSEFGLAGVSEQYF
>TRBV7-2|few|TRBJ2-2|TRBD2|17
TGTGCCAGCAGCAAGAACCCCCCGGGACTAGCTGTCGGGGAGCTGTTTTTT
CASSKNPPGLAVGELFF
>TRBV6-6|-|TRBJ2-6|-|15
TGTGCCAGCAGTCTGGTCATCTCTGGGGCCAACGTCCTGACTTTC
CASSLVISGANVLTF
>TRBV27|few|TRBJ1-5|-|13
TGTGCCAGCAGTTTATCAGAGAATCAGCCCCAGCATTTT
CASSLSENQPQHF
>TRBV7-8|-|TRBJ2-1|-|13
TGTGCCAGCAGCCTGTTTTTTAGCAATGAGCAGTTCTTC
CASSLFFSNEQFF
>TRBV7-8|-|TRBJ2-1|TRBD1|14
TGTGCCAGCAGCTCAGCGGGACAGGGGGTTGAGCAGTTCTTC
CASSSAGQGVEQFF
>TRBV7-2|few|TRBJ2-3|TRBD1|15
TGTGCCAGCAACTCCCCGACAGGGTACACAGATACGCAGTATTTT
CASNSPTGYTDTQYF
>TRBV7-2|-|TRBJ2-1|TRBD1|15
TGTGCCAGCAGCTTCGGGACAGGGCCCCACAATGAGCAGTTCTTC
CASSFGTGPHNEQFF
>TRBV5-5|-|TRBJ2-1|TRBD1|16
TGTGCCAGCAGCTTGCCCGGACAGGGTTCCTACAATGAGCAGTTCTTC
CASSLPGQGSYNEQFF
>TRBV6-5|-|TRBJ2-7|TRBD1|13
TGTGCCAGCACCCCGACAGGGTCCTACGAGCAGTACTTC
CASTPTGSYEQYF
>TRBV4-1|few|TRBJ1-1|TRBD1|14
TGCGCCAGCAGCCAACCCGGGACAGGTGCCGGAGCTTTCTTT
CASSQPGTGAGAFF
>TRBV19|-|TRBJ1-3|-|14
TGTGCCAGTACCGACGACAGGCTTTCGTACACCATATATTTT
CASTDDRLSYTIYF
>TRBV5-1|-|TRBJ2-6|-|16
TGCGCCAGCGCAAACAGGCTAGCTACTGGGGCCAACGTCCTGACTTTC
CASANRLATGANVLTF
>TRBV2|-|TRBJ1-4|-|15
TGTGCCAGCAGTGATGTGGGGCAGGGTAATGAAAAACTGTTTTTT
CASSDVGQGNEKLFF
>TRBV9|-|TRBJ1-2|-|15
TGTGCCAGCAGCCTACAACCCAGGGGATTAGGTGGCTACACCTTC
CASSLQPRGLGGYTF
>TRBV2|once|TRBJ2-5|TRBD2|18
TGTGCCAGCAGTGAATCTTCGGGGCTAGCGGGGCTCCCGGGGACCCAGTACTTC
CASSESSGLAGLPGTQYF
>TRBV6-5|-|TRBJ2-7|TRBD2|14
TGTGCCAGCAGTCGGGGCGGGGGGAGCGGCGAGCAGTACTTC
CASSRGGGSGEQYF
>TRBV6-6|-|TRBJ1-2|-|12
TGTGCCAGCAGTTACTATCGGGATGGCTACACCTTC
CASSYYRDGYTF